Listed here are 3 T cell receptor beta chains from one sample, sequenced in a study of T cells in Graves' hyperthyroidism and ophthalmopathy (dated by TCRdb to between 2018 and 2021). The protocol used for the library was multiplex PCR. Sequencer: Illumina HiSeq 2000. The TCR beta CDR3 regions were amplified from the RNA transcripts. The first round of RT-PCR for the TCR CDR3 was performed with the HTBI primer set and the Qiagen OneStep RT-PCR kit. TCRdb reworked the public reads: Q25 trimming with fastp, MiXCR clone assembly, productive beta chains retained. Under each unique CDR3 protein, matching rows form one entry showing the most common genes and DNA. This sample has 640,000 or so distinct CDR3 sequences in its table, and around 14% of those were observed once. The top ten clonotypes cover roughly 7.7% of the sample. Source material: blood. The receptors stem from a woman younger than 30 with Graves' ophthalmopathy.

This clonotype was seen a handful of times. The chain couples TRBV19 to TRBJ1-1, with 10 nucleotides matching TRBD1. This CDR3 is built from 14 residues. Germline V gene data show CDR1 as LNHDA and CDR2 as SQIVND (reference sequence). Trimming took 5 bases from V and 7 from J; bases not matched to a gene: 7. The CDR3 here is CASSDRGQLDEAFF. In DNA form, the CDR3 reads TGTGCCAGTAGTGACAGGGGGCAGTTGGATGAAGCTTTCTTT.

Many counts were recorded for this clonotype. The gene calls are TRBV7-2 and TRBJ2-7; D uncertain. CDR3 size: 14 residues. Trimming took 1 base from V and 3 from J, leaving 10 bases between them. Germline V gene lookup returns CDR1 SGHTA and CDR2 FQGNSA. CDR3 region: CASSLEFGFYEQYF. CDR3 bases: TGTGCCAGCAGCTTAGAGTTCGGATTCTACGAGCAGTACTTC.

This clonotype was observed a handful of times. This chain joins TRBV10-3 and TRBJ2-4, with 7 nucleotides matching TRBD2. Losses at the gene ends were 6 bases for V and 10 bases for J; bases not matched to a gene: 12. Germline values: CDR1 ENHRY, CDR2 SYGVKD. This CDR3 region has 14 residues. The CDR3 protein is CAIRGEGRGEIQYF. The CDR3 nucleotides are TGTGCCATCAGGGGAGAGGGACGGGGGGAAATTCAGTACTTC.